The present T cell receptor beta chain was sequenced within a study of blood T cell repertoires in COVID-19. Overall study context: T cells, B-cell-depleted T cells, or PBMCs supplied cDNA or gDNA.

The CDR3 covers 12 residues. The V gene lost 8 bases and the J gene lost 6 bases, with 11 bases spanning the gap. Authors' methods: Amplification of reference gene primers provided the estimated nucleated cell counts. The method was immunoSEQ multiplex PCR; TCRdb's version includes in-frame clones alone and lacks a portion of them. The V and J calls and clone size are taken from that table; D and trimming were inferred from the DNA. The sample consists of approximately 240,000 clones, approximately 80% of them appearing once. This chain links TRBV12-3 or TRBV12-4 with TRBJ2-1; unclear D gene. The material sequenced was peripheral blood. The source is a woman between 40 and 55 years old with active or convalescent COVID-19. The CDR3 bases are TGTGCCAGCCGACTGCTTGCCAATGAGCAGTTCTTC. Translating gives CASRLLANEQFF.